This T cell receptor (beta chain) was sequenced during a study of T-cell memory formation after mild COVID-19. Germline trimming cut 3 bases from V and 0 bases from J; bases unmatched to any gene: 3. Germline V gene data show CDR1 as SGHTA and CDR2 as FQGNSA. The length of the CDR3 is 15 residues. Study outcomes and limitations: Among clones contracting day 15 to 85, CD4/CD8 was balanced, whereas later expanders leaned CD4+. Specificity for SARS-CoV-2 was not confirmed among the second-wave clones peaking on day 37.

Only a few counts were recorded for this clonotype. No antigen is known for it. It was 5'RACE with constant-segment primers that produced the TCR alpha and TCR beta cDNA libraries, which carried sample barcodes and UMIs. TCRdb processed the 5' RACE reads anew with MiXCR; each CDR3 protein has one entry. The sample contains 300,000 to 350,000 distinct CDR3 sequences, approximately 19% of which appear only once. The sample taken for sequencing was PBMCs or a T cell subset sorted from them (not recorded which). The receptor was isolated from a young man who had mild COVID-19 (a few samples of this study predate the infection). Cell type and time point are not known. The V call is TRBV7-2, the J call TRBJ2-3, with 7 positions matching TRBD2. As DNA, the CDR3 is TGTGCCAGCAGCTTCCGGGACTACAGCACAGATACGCAGTATTTT. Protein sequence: CASSFRDYSTDTQYF.